Shown below are 24 T cell receptor beta chains from a single sample sequenced in a study of blood T cell repertoires in COVID-19. TCRdb's table, derived via immunoSEQ multiplex PCR, lists solely in-frame clones and lacks some. The table has approximately 140,000 clones, about 87% seen once. Source material: peripheral blood. The receptor source for this set is a human donor in a cohort sampled during active COVID-19.

This sequence joins TRBV6-5 and TRBJ2-1, with D perhaps matching TRBD2 (7 bases). The germline V and J ends were trimmed by 3 bases and 7 bases, with 16 bases remaining between them. CDR1 is MNHEY, CDR2 SVGAGI, per germline. The CDR3 covers 15 residues. CDR3: CASSYGGAGLNEQFF. As DNA, the CDR3 is TGTGCCAGCAGTTATGGGGGGGCTGGATTGAATGAGCAGTTCTTC.

The chain links TRBV2 to TRBJ1-5; D uncertain. Germline assignment: CDR1 SNHLY and CDR2 FYNNEI. V was trimmed by 4 bases and J by 0 bases, leaving 7 bases between them. The CDR3 is 14 residues long. The CDR3 here is CASSGGLSNQPQHF. CDR3 in DNA: TGTGCCAGCAGTGGTGGGCTTAGCAATCAGCCCCAGCATTTT. Combining the CDR3 with reference TRBV2 and TRBJ1-5 gives the whole variable domain EPEVTQTPSHQVTQMGQEVILRCVPISNHLYFYWYRQILGQKVEFLVSFYNNEISEKSEIFDDQFSVERPDGSNFTLKIRSTKLEDSAMYFCASSGGLSNQPQHFGDGTRLSIL.

This rearrangement joins TRBV5-4 to TRBJ2-7; 9 bases are shared with TRBD1. Germline assignment: CDR1 SGHNT and CDR2 YYREEE (reference sequence). The CDR3 loop spans 14 amino acids. V shed 7 bases, J shed 2 bases, and the junction held 7 bases outside the gene matches. DNA of the CDR3: TGTGCCAGCCGTTCCGGGACAGGGACCTACGAGCAGTACTTC. Translated, it gives CASRSGTGTYEQYF.

The chain is built from TRBV11-2 and TRBJ2-3; D is ambiguous. Germline V lookup: CDR1 SGHAT, CDR2 FQNNGV. This CDR3 has 13 amino acids. The V end was cut by 5 bases, the J end by 2 bases, with 8 bases between. The CDR3 nucleotides are TGTGCCAGCAGCCCTCGCGCCACAGATACGCAGTATTTT. It yields the protein CASSPRATDTQYF.

The V and J genes are TRBV7-9 and TRBJ1-3; D is uncertain. CDR1 is SEHNR and CDR2 is FQNEAQ in the germline V gene (reference sequence). Trimming took off 1 base at V and 0 bases at J, with 7 bases between the two ends. The CDR3 has 15 residues. The CDR3 loop is CASSLGLGSGNTIYF. The CDR3 bases are TGTGCCAGCAGCTTAGGTCTCGGCTCTGGAAACACCATATATTTT.

This rearrangement joins TRBV5-1 to TRBJ1-5; D possibly corresponds to TRBD1 (6 bases). Germline loops: CDR1 SGHRS, CDR2 YFSETQ. Between the trimmed V and J ends, which lost 2 bases and 6 bases, there was a span of 18 bases. CDR3 size: 16 residues. CDR3 region: CASSLGGVELGQPQHF. As DNA, the CDR3 is TGCGCCAGCAGCTTAGGGGGGGTTGAATTAGGTCAGCCCCAGCATTTT.

The rearrangement links TRBV5-1 to TRBJ2-7; 13 positions match TRBD2. Germline CDR1 reads SGHRS; CDR2 reads YFSETQ. CDR3 size: 18 residues. With V trimmed by 0 bases and J by 0 bases, 6 bases remained unmatched. CDR3 nucleotide sequence: TGCGCCAGCAGCTTGGGACTAGCGGGGGGACCCTTCTCCTACGAGCAGTACTTC. Its protein is CASSLGLAGGPFSYEQYF. The whole variable domain, filled in from reference TRBV5-1 and TRBJ2-7, reads KAGVTQTPRYLIKTRGQQVTLSCSPISGHRSVSWYQQTPGQGLQFLFEYFSETQRNKGNFPGRFSGRQFSNSRSEMNVSTLELGDSALYLCASSLGLAGGPFSYEQYFGPGTRLTVT.

The chain couples TRBV10-3 to TRBJ2-3; no clear D. Trimming left V 10 bases short and J 4 bases short, with 18 bases between. Per germline, CDR1 ENHRY and CDR2 SYGVKD. There are 14 residues in the CDR3. The CDR3 DNA sequence: TGTGCCACCCAGCCAGAGCGAGGTTCAGATACGCAGTATTTT. It codes for CATQPERGSDTQYF.

J is TRBJ1-1 and V is TRBV19, with 8 positions matching TRBD1. In germline, CDR1 is LNHDA, CDR2 SQIVND (reference sequence). The V gene end was trimmed by 5 bases and the J gene end by 8 bases; junction bases not matched to a gene: 10. This CDR3 comprises 14 residues. CDR3 region: CASSVVLGQGEAFF. The CDR3 DNA is TGTGCCAGTAGTGTCGTATTAGGACAGGGAGAAGCTTTCTTT.

This chain connects TRBV5-8 to TRBJ1-6, with a possible D match to TRBD1 (6 bases). The ends were cut back, 1 base at V and 2 bases at J, with 16 bases in the middle. CDR1 SGHTS and CDR2 YDEGEE come from the germline V gene. The length of the CDR3 is 18 residues. The CDR3 DNA follows: TGTGCCAGCAGCTTGACAGGGTACGGGAATCCCTATAATTCACCCCTCCACTTT. It yields the protein CASSLTGYGNPYNSPLHF. Full variable domain (outside the CDR3, taken from reference TRBV5-8 and TRBJ1-6): EAGVTQSPTHLIKTRGQQATLRCSPISGHTSVYWYQQALGLGLQFLLWYDEGEERNRGNFPPRFSGRQFPNYSSELNVNALELEDSALYLCASSLTGYGNPYNSPLHFGNGTRLTVT.

V is TRBV4-2 and J is TRBJ2-5; possible D gene TRBD2, 6 bases. CDR3 length: 17 amino acids. Trimming shortened V by 1 base and J by 5 bases, and 20 bases separated the two germline ends. CDR1 is LGHNA, CDR2 YNFKEQ, per germline. DNA for the CDR3: TGTGCCAGCAGCCAAGGAATCTCTGGGGGGTTTCGGGAGACCCAGTACTTC. Protein product: CASSQGISGGFRETQYF.

The genes are TRBV6-5 and TRBJ1-1; TRBD1 might be the D (6 bases). V gave up 8 bases and J gave up 8 bases, with 24 bases separating them. CDR3 length: 15 amino acids. Germline-derived CDR1 and CDR2 are MNHEY and SVGAGI. CDR3 residues: CASFNSFTSGTEAFF. The DNA of the CDR3 is TGTGCCAGCTTCAATTCATTTACTTCAGGGACAGAAGCTTTCTTT.

The sample holds one count of this clone. The chain recombines TRBV4-3 with TRBJ1-3; the D is unclear. Deletions cut 0 bases from V and 0 bases from J, with 15 bases between. This CDR3 has 18 amino acids. CDR1 is LGHNA, CDR2 YSLEER, per germline. The CDR3: CASSQDGPGIFSGNTIYF. CDR3 bases: TGCGCCAGCAGCCAAGACGGGCCCGGGATATTCTCTGGAAACACCATATATTTT.

The V and J genes are TRBV6-2 or TRBV6-3 and TRBJ2-7, with D possibly matching TRBD1 (6 bases). The ends were cut back, 5 bases at V and 0 bases at J, with 8 bases in the middle. Germline CDR1 and CDR2: MNHEY and SVGEGT. The length of the CDR3 is 13 residues. CDR3 in amino acids: CASSGQNSYEQYF. The DNA for the CDR3 is TGTGCCAGCAGTGGACAGAACTCCTACGAGCAGTACTTC.

This sequence joins TRBV7-9 and TRBJ1-1, with 7 bases lining up with TRBD1. Germline assignment: CDR1 SEHNR and CDR2 FQNEAQ (reference sequence). This CDR3 is 16 amino acids long. Trimming took 1 base from V and 4 from J; bases not matched to a gene: 9. DNA of the CDR3: TGTGCCAGCAGCTTAGATCCCGGGGCAGGGGGCACTGAAGCTTTCTTT. Its protein product is CASSLDPGAGGTEAFF.

The count of this clone is one. CDR3 region: CASSLFRRDRDIGYTF. The DNA of the CDR3 is TGTGCCAGTAGTCTGTTCCGCCGGGACAGGGACATCGGCTACACCTTC. V and J are TRBV19 and TRBJ1-2; the match to TRBD1 covers 9 bases. Germline trimming cut 5 bases from V and 8 bases from J; bases unmatched to any gene: 15. The germline gives CDR1 LNHDA, CDR2 SQIVND (reference sequence). The CDR3 spans 16 residues.

This clone was detected once. The chain couples TRBV12-3 or TRBV12-4 to TRBJ2-3; D unresolved. Trimming stripped 6 bases from V and 2 bases from J, with 3 bases between. CDR3 length equals 11 residues. CDR3 sequence: CASSHTDTQYF. In nucleotides, the CDR3 is TGTGCCAGCAGCCACACAGATACGCAGTATTTT.

This rearrangement joins TRBV30 to TRBJ1-5, with a possible D match to TRBD1 (5 bases). V was pared by 2 bases and J by 5 bases, with 13 bases between. Germline CDR1 reads GTSNPN; CDR2 reads SVGIG (reference sequence). The CDR3 is 14 residues long. The CDR3 region is CAWSTGGNDQPQHF. CDR3 DNA: TGTGCCTGGAGTACCGGGGGAAACGATCAGCCCCAGCATTTT.

This chain joins TRBV7-2 and TRBJ2-2; TRBD2 might be the D (6 bases). The CDR3 length is 16 residues. Germline V lookup: CDR1 SGHTA, CDR2 FQGNSA. Trimming shortened V by 3 bases and J by 0 bases, and 11 bases separated the two germline ends. This CDR3 is CASSLMGGSNTGELFF. For the CDR3, the DNA is TGTGCCAGCAGCTTGATGGGGGGTTCGAACACCGGGGAGCTGTTTTTT.

CDR3 DNA sequence: TGTGCCAGCAGCCAAGCCGAGACAGGGTATGGCTACACCTTC. Amino acids: CASSQAETGYGYTF. The rearrangement joins TRBV3-1 (or the pseudogene TRBV3-2) to TRBJ1-2; TRBD1 agrees at 7 bases. V shed 1 base, J shed 5 bases, and the junction held 4 bases outside the gene matches. Looked up from germline, CDR1 is LGHDT and CDR2 is YNNKEL (reference sequence). The CDR3 totals 14 residues.

The genes are TRBV3-1 (or the pseudogene TRBV3-2) and TRBJ1-3; D gene unclear. The CDR3 contains 15 residues. Between the trimmed V and J ends, which lost 2 bases and 1 base, there was a span of 9 bases. Germline CDR1 and CDR2: LGHDT and YNNKEL (reference sequence). This CDR3 reads CASSQQARSGNTIYF. The CDR3 nucleotides read TGTGCCAGCAGCCAACAGGCCCGATCTGGAAACACCATATATTTT.

The V gene is TRBV29-1, the J gene TRBJ1-1; D might be TRBD1 (6 bases). The CDR3 contains 14 residues. Per germline, CDR1 SQVTM and CDR2 ANQGSEA. Trimming stripped 4 bases from V and 0 bases from J, with 12 bases between. Here the CDR3 reads CSVASGDMNTEAFF. The CDR3 DNA reads as TGCAGCGTTGCGTCAGGGGACATGAACACTGAAGCTTTCTTT.

The chain uses TRBV29-1 and TRBJ2-3; D gene ambiguous. Deletions cut 7 bases from V and 11 bases from J, with 19 bases between. Germline V gene sequence: CDR1 SQVTM, CDR2 ANQGSEA. This CDR3 is built from 12 residues. CDR3 bases: TGCAGCGCACGGAGTACCAACCAAGGGCAGTATTTT. Translation gives CSARSTNQGQYF.

The chain employs TRBV7-9 and TRBJ1-1, with D perhaps TRBD1 (6 bases). The CDR3 extends over 13 amino acids. From germline, CDR1 is SEHNR and CDR2 FQNEAQ (reference sequence). Trimming removed 0 bases at V and 7 bases at J, with 9 bases between. CDR3 nucleotide sequence: TGTGCCAGCAGCTTAGCGCCCAGGGGTGAAGCTTTCTTT. Protein: CASSLAPRGEAFF.